This TCR beta chain was captured by sequencing in a study of tumor-infiltrating lymphocytes in primary liver carcinoma. cDNA specific to TCR beta was made from roughly 500 ng of total RNA, with a constant-region primer employed for priming. Slightly modified ARM-PCR, run as three nested multiplex PCR rounds, produced the TCR beta libraries. TCRdb reprocessed the multiplex PCR reads with MiXCR, giving one entry per CDR3 protein. The sample has over 250,000 distinct CDR3 sequences, 50% to 75% seen once. Turning to this clonotype: Its cognate antigen is unknown.

Study-wide results and caveats: The bulk unsorted samples meant that CD4+ and CD8+ repertoires went uncompared. Compared with blood, tumor repertoires held significantly more in their top 250 clones.

Germline DNA was also extracted, and blood RNA was taken from unsorted whole blood. In advance of surgery, 3 to 4.5 milliliters of peripheral blood were collected. The source of this sequence is a woman aged 25 to 39 with primary liver carcinoma and hepatitis B virus infection. The specimen was peripheral blood.

The CDR3 reads CASSLLRGGAETQYF. CDR3 nucleotide sequence: TGTGCCAGCAGCTTATTGAGAGGGGGCGCGGAGACCCAGTACTTC. V is TRBV7-8 and J is TRBJ2-5; 7 bases fit TRBD1. The trim removed 2 bases at V and 5 bases at J, leaving 8 bases unmatched. Looked up from germline, CDR1 is SGHVS and CDR2 is FQNEAQ. The CDR3 totals 15 residues. The complete variable domain, with remaining parts taken from reference TRBV7-8 and TRBJ2-5, reads GAGVSQSPRYKVAKRGQDVALRCDPISGHVSLFWYQQALGQGPEFLTYFQNEAQLDKSGLPSDRFFAERPEGSVSTLKIQRTQQEDSAVYLCASSLLRGGAETQYFGPGTRLLVL.